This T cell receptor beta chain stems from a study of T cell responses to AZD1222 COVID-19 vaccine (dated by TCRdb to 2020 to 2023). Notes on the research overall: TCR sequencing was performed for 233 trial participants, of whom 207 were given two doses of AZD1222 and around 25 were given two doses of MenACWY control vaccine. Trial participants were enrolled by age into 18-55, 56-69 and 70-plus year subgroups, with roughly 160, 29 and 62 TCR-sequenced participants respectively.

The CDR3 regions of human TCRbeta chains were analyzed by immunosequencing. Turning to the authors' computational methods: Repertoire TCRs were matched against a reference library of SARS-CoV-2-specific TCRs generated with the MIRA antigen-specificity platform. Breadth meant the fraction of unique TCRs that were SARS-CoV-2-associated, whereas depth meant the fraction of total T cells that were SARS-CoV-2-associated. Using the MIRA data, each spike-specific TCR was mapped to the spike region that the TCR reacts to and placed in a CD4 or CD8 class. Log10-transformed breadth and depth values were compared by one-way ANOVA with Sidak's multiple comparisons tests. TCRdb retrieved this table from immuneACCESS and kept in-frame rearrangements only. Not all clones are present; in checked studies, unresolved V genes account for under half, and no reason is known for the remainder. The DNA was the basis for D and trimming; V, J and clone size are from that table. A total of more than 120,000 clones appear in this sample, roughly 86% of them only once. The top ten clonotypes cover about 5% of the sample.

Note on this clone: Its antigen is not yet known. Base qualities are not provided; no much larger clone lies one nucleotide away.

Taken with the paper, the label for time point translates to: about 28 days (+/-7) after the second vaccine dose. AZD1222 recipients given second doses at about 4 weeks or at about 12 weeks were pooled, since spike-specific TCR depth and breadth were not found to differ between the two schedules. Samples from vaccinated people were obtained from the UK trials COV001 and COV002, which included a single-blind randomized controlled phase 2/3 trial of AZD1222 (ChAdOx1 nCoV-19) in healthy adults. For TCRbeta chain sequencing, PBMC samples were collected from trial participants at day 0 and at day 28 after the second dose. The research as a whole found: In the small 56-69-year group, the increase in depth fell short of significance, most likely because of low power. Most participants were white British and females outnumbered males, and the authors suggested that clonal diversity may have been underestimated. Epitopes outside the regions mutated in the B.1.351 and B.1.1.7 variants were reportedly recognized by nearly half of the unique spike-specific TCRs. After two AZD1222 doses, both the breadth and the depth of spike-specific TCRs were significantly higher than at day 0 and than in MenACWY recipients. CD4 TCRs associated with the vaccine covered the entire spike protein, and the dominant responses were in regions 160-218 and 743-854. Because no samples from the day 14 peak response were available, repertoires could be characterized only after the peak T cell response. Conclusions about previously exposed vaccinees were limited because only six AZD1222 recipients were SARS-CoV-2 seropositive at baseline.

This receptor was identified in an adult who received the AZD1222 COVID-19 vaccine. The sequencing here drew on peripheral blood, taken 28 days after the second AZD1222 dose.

The bases read TGTGCCAGCAGCTTTCCAGGGAGGGGGAACACTGAAGCTTTCTTT. The translation is CASSFPGRGNTEAFF. The rearrangement joined TRBV7-9 to TRBJ1-1; TRBD1 is a possible D gene, resting on 5 matching bases. From the cysteine through the phenylalanine, the CDR3 covers 15 amino acids. The CDR3 DNA has 45 bases and is translated from base 1. V is shortened by 3 bases, J by 1 base, and the region joining them spans 12 bases. In the germline V gene (reference sequence), CDR1 corresponds to SEHNR and CDR2 to FQNEAQ.